The T cell receptor beta chain under discussion was sequenced for a study of brain T cells in children with intractable seizures. Sequenced by immunoSEQ multiplex PCR; TCRdb stores in-frame clones only, minus some. The data contain around 340,000 clones, nearly 95% of them singletons. In the case of this clone: Its antigen is unidentified.

The CDR3 totals 18 residues. Germline-derived CDR1 and CDR2 are SGDLS and YYNGEE. V lost 4 bases and J lost 2, with 22 bases in between. Study-level results: Pre- and post-surgery blood differed in depth, so pre-surgery absences may be undersampling. Patients' HCMV serostatus was unknown; virus specificity rests on CDR3 similarity alone.

Time point described: blood from clinic visit 5 months post-surgery; TSC patient then seizure free. Sequencing was limited to surgery cases with top T cell transcript signatures in brain tissue. At least one anti-epileptic drug was given before surgery. This material consisted of peripheral blood, taken roughly 5 months after surgery. This chain joins TRBV9 and TRBJ2-1; weak D call: TRBD1 (6 bases). The sequence came from a boy younger than two with tuberous sclerosis and intractable seizures. CDR3 in DNA: TGTGCCAGCAGCCTATCACATTCTAGGGCAGGGGCCTACAATGAGCAGTTCTTC. It encodes CASSLSHSRAGAYNEQFF.